The present entry profiles one T cell receptor (beta chain) with its context. Assay: immunoSEQ multiplex PCR; the TCRdb copy retains only in-frame clones and omits some. The sample records about 120,000 clones, approximately 80% being singletons. Germline V lookup: CDR1 SGHNT, CDR2 YYREEE (reference sequence). The germline V and J ends were trimmed by 9 bases and 0 bases, with 16 bases remaining between them. This CDR3 is built from 15 residues. The data are from a study of blood T cell repertoires in COVID-19. The sample was peripheral blood. The chain employs TRBV5-4 and TRBJ1-3; D is unclear. The clonotype comes from a man between 65 and 85 years old with active or convalescent COVID-19. The CDR3 sequence: CATTLDLYSGNTIYF. DNA of the CDR3: TGTGCCACCACCCTCGACTTATACTCTGGAAACACCATATATTTT. Full variable domain (rest looked up from reference TRBV5-4 and TRBJ1-3): ETGVTQSPTHLIKTRGQQVTLRCSSQSGHNTVSWYQQALGQGPQFIFQYYREEENGRGNFPPRFSGLQFPNYSSELNVNALELDDSALYLCATTLDLYSGNTIYFGEGSWLTVV.